This TCR beta chain stems from a study of shared clonotypes between healthy human individuals. In the study overall: The donors, a couple of women and a few men, were aged 18 to 49.

Produced via immunoSEQ multiplex PCR; TCRdb's table is partial and in-frame only. The table includes over a million clones, 70% to 80% detected once. Memory CD4+ cells were the fraction left after CD45RA+ naive selection. About this clone: At the DNA level, this CDR3 is encoded by other sequences in the same sample as well.

The germline CDR1 and CDR2 sequences are SGHRS and YFSETQ. V lost 0 bases to trimming and J lost 3 bases; unmatched junction nucleotides: 3. The length of the CDR3 is 16 residues. The sequencing sample was made of memory CD4+ T cells from PBMCs. Subset given: CD45RA-negative fraction. V is TRBV5-1 and J is TRBJ2-1; 10 bases are shared with TRBD2. This TCR was sampled from a man between 18 and 29 years old in good health. Some clones in this sample may be carry-over from other donors' samples. CDR3 nucleotide sequence: TGCGCCAGCAGCTTGGCCGGACTAGCGGACTACAATGAGCAGTTCTTC. This sequence encodes CASSLAGLADYNEQFF.